Described below is a single T cell receptor (beta chain) sequence and its context. The target antigen is unknown. This record comes from a study of CD8+CD57+ T cells in acquired aplastic anemia. Study context: Isolated CD4+ and CD8+ cells, once sorted, yielded DNA averaging about 3 ug. Study results and limitations: The study identified twenty-nine CD8+ CDR3 sequences shared by patients and controls.

Both TCR beta VDJ combination and CDR3 sequence profiling were carried out. Genomic DNA was the template for this profiling. One entry per CDR3 protein results from TCRdb running MiXCR on the reads. This sample yields around 200,000 distinct CDR3 sequences, of which 50% to 70% are seen a single time; roughly 53% belongs to the top ten. Deletions cut 3 bases from V and 2 bases from J, with 7 bases between. The CDR3 has 12 residues. CDR1 and CDR2 (germline): DFQATT, SNEGSKA (reference sequence). Patients included in sequencing had previously demonstrated CD8+CD57+ cell expansion by flow cytometry. There was no therapy given to any patient before the blood sampling took place.

The J gene is TRBJ2-5, the V gene TRBV20-1; D not resolved. This clonotype was obtained from a human donor with aplastic anemia. The specimen sequenced was sorted CD4+, CD8+, or CD8+CD57+ T cells (not recorded which) from PBMCs. The chain's CDR3 is CSASYGQETQYF. Here the CDR3 DNA reads TGCAGTGCTAGTTACGGTCAAGAGACCCAGTACTTC.